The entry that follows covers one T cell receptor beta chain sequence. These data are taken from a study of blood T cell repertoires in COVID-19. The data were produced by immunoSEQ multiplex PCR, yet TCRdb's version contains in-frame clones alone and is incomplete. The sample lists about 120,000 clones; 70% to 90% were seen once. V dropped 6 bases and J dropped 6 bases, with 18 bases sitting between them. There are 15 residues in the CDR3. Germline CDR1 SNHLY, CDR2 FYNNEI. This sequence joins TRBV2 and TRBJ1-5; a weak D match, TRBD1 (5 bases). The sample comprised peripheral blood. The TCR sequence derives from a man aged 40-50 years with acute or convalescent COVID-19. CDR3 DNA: TGTGCCAGCAGCCACCGTGTGGGGGGAGGTCAGCCCCAGCATTTT. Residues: CASSHRVGGGQPQHF.